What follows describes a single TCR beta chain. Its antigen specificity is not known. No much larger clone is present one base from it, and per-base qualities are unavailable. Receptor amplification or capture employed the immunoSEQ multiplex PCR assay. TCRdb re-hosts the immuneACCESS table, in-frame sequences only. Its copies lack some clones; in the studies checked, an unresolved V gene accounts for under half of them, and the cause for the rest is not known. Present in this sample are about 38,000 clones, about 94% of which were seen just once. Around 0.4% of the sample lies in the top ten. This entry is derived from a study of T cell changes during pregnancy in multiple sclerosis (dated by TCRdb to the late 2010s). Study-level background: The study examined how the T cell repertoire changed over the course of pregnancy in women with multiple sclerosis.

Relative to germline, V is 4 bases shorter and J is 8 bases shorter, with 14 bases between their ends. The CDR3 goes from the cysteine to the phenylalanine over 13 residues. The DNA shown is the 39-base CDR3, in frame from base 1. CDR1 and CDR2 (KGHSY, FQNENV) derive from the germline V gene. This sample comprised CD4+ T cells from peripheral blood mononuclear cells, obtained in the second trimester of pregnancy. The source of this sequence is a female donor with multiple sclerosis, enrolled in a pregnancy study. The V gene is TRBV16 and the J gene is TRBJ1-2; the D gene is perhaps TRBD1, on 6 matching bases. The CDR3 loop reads CASSPTGLGGYTF. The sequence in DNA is TGTGCCAGCAGCCCCACAGGGCTGGGGGGCTACACCTTC.